The 8 T cell receptor beta chains listed next were all sequenced from one sample in a study of T cells in Graves' hyperthyroidism and ophthalmopathy. RNA transcripts served as the template for amplifying TCR beta CDR3 regions. The TCR CDR3 first-round RT-PCR relied on the HTBI primer set. TCRdb processed the multiplex PCR reads anew with MiXCR; each CDR3 protein has one entry. The sample contains about 540,000 distinct CDR3 sequences, about half of which appear only once. Input material: peripheral blood or thyroid tissue (not recorded which). These receptors all come from a woman between 18 and 29 years old with Graves' hyperthyroidism.

The rearrangement uses TRBV12-3 or TRBV12-4 and TRBJ1-1; 8 bases fit TRBD1. The CDR3 is 14 amino acids. The junction had 10 bases not matched to a gene; V was cut back by 6 bases and J by 7 bases. This chain's CDR3 is CASSAMGQENEAFF. In nucleotides, the CDR3 is TGTGCCAGCAGCGCCATGGGACAGGAGAATGAAGCTTTCTTT.

This clonotype was recorded at least ten times. DNA for the CDR3: TGTGCCAGCAGTCGACATAGCCCGGCTGAAAAACTGTTTTTT. This gives the protein CASSRHSPAEKLFF. V and J are TRBV12-3 or TRBV12-4 and TRBJ1-4; D unresolved. V gave up 5 bases and J gave up 7 bases, with 14 bases separating them. The CDR3 contains 14 residues.

This clonotype was seen a single time. The rearrangement joins TRBV12-5 to TRBJ1-1; no reliable D call. The CDR3 is 12 amino acids. From germline, CDR1 is LGHNT and CDR2 FRNRAP. Trimming stripped 3 bases from V and 4 bases from J, with 6 bases between. The chain's CDR3 is CASGFGVTEAFF. CDR3 DNA: TGTGCTAGTGGTTTCGGCGTCACTGAAGCTTTCTTT.

This clonotype appeared once. The chain employs TRBV7-2 and TRBJ1-2; 10 bases are shared with TRBD1. The germline CDR1 and CDR2 sequences are SGHTA and FQGNSA. The J segment lost 11 bases and the V segment lost 8 bases, leaving 14 bases of the junction unmatched. The CDR3 runs to 14 residues. The CDR3 reads CASSTGTGERGYTF. In DNA, the CDR3 is TGTGCCAGCTCAACCGGGACAGGGGAACGCGGTTACACCTTC.

This clonotype was found many times. V is TRBV20-1 and J is TRBJ2-7; 7 bases agree with TRBD2. This CDR3 is 14 amino acids long. V lost 6 bases to trimming and J lost 0 bases; unmatched junction nucleotides: 8. CDR1 and CDR2 (germline): DFQATT, SNEGSKA (reference sequence). The CDR3, as DNA: TGCAGTGCCAGCCCACTAGCGCTCTCCTACGAGCAGTACTTC. It yields the protein CSASPLALSYEQYF.

About this clonotype itself: Germline and junction disagree at one end, which may indicate a read error. This chain uses TRBV7-2 with TRBJ2-5; D assignment may be TRBD1 or TRBD2 (5 bases each). This CDR3 has 12 residues. The V gene's germline CDR1 is SGHTA and CDR2 FQGNSA. The CDR3 region has the DNA TGTGCCAGCAGCTTAGTAGGTGGGACCAGTGACTTC. This codes for CASSLVGGTSDF.

Remarks on this clonotype: A much larger clone is a single base away; this may be a read error. In nucleotides, the CDR3 is TGTGCCAGCAGCTTCCAGAACTACAAGCAGTACTTC. Translated: CASSFQNYKQYF. V is TRBV7-2 and J is TRBJ2-7; D is undetermined. This CDR3 is 12 amino acids long. The germline V gene encodes CDR1 SGHTA and CDR2 FQGNSA.

This clonotype was counted at least ten times. The V and J genes are TRBV7-8 and TRBJ2-2; 8 bases line up with TRBD2. This CDR3 spans 17 amino acids. V was clipped by 5 bases and J by 5 bases; unmatched bases: 13. The germline CDR1 and CDR2 sequences are SGHVS and FQNEAQ. In nucleotides, the CDR3 is TGTGCCAGCAGCCAGCAACTACCGGGAGGGTGGACCGGGGAGCTGTTTTTT. This gives the protein CASSQQLPGGWTGELFF.